The present entry profiles one TCR beta chain with its context. The data are from a study of blood T cells in healthy people across ages. A second PCR, run for about 6 to 11 cycles, used a sample-barcoded 5' primer plus a J-beta primer mix. TCRdb re-called the 5' RACE reads through MiXCR, storing one row per CDR3 protein. Found here are around 820,000 distinct CDR3 sequences, about 25% of them singletons; the top ten hold approximately 3.7%. From germline, CDR1 is DFQATT and CDR2 SNEGSKA (reference sequence). Trimming removed 0 bases at V and 5 bases at J, with 9 bases between. The CDR3 runs 13 residues. Separately, the same data were catalogued under a study of T cells of mothers and their children. That report adds: For each mother, over 9.5 million TCR beta CDR3 reads were obtained, and for each child, a few million.

Sequenced sample: blood. The chain uses TRBV20-1 and TRBJ2-3; D may be TRBD1 (6 bases). The source of this sequence is a boy aged 5-17 years in good health. CDR3: CSARELGGDTQYF. CDR3 bases: TGCAGTGCTAGAGAGCTAGGGGGAGATACGCAGTATTTT.